The clone carrying this TCR beta chain was found a few times. Isolation recovered at least 7 million PBMCs from every sample. The sample is drawn from a study of blood T cells in healthy people across ages. The CDR3 totals 15 residues. Germline assignment: CDR1 LGHDT and CDR2 YNNKEL (reference sequence). Then a second PCR, running roughly 7 to 11 cycles, was carried out with a sample-barcoded 5' primer and a J-beta primer mix. Each CDR3 protein is one row after TCRdb ran MiXCR on the 5' RACE reads. The table lists 1 million or so distinct CDR3 sequences, 25% of them singletons. This same sample was also taken into another study, of T cells of mothers and their children.

The receptor's source is a girl aged 2 to 9 in good health. The rearrangement links TRBV3-1 to TRBJ2-5, with 9 bases that match TRBD2. The J call may be wrong; the DNA end is better matched by TRBJ2-7. The sequenced sample was blood. In nucleotides, the CDR3 is TGTGCCAGCAGCCAAGGGCTAGCGGGGCCTCACGAGCAGTACTTC. Amino acid sequence: CASSQGLAGPHEQYF.